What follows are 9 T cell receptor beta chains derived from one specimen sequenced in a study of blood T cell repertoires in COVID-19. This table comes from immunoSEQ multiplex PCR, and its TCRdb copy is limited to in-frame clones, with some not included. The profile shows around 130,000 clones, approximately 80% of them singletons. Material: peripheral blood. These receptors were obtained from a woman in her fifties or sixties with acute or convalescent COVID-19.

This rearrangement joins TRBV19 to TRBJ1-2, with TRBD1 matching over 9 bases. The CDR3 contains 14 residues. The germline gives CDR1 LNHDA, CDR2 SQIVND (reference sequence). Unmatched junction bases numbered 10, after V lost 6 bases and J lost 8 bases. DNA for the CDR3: TGTGCCAGTAGCCGTAACAGGGGGCTCGACGGCTACACCTTC. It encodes CASSRNRGLDGYTF. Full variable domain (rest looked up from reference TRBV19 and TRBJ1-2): DGGITQSPKYLFRKEGQNVTLSCEQNLNHDAMYWYRQDPGQGLRLIYYSQIVNDFQKGDIAEGYSVSREKKESFPLTVTSAQKNPTAFYLCASSRNRGLDGYTFGSGTRLTVV.

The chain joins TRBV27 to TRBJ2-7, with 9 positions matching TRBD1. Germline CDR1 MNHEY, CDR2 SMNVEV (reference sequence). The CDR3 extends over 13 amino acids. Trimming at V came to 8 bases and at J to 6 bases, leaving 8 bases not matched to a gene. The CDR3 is CASGDRVLFEQYF. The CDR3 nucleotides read TGTGCCAGCGGGGACAGGGTTCTATTCGAGCAGTACTTC.

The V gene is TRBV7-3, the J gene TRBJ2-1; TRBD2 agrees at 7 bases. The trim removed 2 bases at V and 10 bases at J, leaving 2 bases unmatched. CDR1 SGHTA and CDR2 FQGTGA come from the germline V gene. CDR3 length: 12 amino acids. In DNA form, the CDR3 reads TGTGCCAGCAGCTTACTCGGGGGGGAGCAGTTCTTC. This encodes CASSLLGGEQFF.

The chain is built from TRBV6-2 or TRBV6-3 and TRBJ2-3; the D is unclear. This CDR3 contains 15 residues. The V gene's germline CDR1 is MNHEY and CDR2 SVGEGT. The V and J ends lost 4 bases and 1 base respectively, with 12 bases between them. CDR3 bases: TGTGCCAGCAGTTTTAGCCTCGAGCGCACAGATACGCAGTATTTT. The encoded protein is CASSFSLERTDTQYF.

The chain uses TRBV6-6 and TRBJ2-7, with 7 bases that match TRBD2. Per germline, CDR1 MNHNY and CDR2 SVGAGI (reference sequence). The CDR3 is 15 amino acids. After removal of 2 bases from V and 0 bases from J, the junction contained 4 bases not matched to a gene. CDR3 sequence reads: CASSYRLADSYEQYF. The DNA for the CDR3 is TGTGCCAGCAGTTACAGACTAGCTGACTCCTACGAGCAGTACTTC.

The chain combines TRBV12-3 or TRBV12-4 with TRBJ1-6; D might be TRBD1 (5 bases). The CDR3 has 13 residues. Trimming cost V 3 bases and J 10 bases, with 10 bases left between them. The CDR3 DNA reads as TGTGCCAGCAGTTTTAGGGGTGGCTCACCCCTCCACTTT. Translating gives CASSFRGGSPLHF.

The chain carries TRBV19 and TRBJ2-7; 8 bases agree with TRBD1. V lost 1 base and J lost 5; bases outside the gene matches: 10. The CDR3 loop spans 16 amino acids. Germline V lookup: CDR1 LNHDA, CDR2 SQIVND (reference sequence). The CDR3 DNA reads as TGTGCCAGTAGTATAGCAAGAGGACAGGGTGGACACGAGCAGTACTTC. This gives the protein CASSIARGQGGHEQYF.

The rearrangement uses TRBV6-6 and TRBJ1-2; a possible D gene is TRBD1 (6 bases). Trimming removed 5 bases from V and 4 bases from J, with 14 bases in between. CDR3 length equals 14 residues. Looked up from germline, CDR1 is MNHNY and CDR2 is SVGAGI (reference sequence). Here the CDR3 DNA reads TGTGCCAGCAGTCCCCAGGGGCTCCTCTATGGCTACACCTTC. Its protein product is CASSPQGLLYGYTF.

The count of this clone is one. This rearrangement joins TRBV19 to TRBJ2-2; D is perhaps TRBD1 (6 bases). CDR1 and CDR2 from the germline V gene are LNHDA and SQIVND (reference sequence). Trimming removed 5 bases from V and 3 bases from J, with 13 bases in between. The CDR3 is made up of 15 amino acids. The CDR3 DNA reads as TGTGCCAGTAGTCTGGGGGCCGGCTACACCGGGGAGCTGTTTTTT. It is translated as CASSLGAGYTGELFF.